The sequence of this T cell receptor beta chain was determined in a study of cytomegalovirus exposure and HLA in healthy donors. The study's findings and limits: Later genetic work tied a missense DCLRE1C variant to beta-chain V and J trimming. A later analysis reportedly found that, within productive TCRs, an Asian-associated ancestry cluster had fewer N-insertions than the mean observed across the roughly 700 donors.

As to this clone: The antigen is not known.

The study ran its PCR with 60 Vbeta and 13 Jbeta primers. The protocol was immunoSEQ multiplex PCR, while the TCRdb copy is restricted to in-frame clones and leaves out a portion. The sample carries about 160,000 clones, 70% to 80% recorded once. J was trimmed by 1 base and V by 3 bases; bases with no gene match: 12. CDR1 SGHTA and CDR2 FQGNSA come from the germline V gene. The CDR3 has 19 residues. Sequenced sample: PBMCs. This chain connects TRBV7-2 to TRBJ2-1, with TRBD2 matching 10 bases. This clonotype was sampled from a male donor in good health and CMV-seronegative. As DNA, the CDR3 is TGTGCCAGCAGCTTGACAGGGACTGGACTAGCGGCTTCCTACAATGAGCAGTTCTTC. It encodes CASSLTGTGLAASYNEQFF.